These 32 T cell receptor beta chains were sequenced from one sample in a study of OX40 agonist ivuxolimab in advanced cancers. TCRdb keeps only in-frame clones here, not all; method: immunoSEQ multiplex PCR. Found here are about 15,000 clones, roughly 79% of them singletons; the top ten hold roughly 31%. Sequencing used CD4+ or CD8+ T cells sorted from blood, obtained in a trial of the OX40 agonist ivuxolimab. All receptors derive from an adult with an advanced solid tumor such as melanoma, head and neck, liver or kidney cancer.

The chain couples TRBV27 to TRBJ2-1, with 7 bases lining up with TRBD2. Trimming took 3 bases from V and 5 from J; bases not matched to a gene: 4. Germline V lookup: CDR1 MNHEY, CDR2 SMNVEV (reference sequence). The CDR3 is 14 residues long. For the CDR3, the DNA is TGTGCCAGCAGTTTTGGGACTACGAACAATGAGCAGTTCTTC. This codes for CASSFGTTNNEQFF.

This chain uses TRBV7-9 with TRBJ2-7; D ambiguous. The CDR3 loop spans 12 amino acids. V lost 2 bases and J 5 bases, leaving 7 bases between the germline ends. Germline V gene sequence: CDR1 SEHNR, CDR2 FQNEAQ (reference sequence). The CDR3 DNA reads TGTGCCAGCAGCTTATCCGGAAACGAGCAGTACTTC. Amino acids: CASSLSGNEQYF.

V and J are TRBV7-6 and TRBJ2-1; TRBD1 matches at 12 bases. The CDR3 is made up of 15 amino acids. From germline, CDR1 is SGHVS and CDR2 FNYEAQ. The ends lost 4 bases at V and 8 bases at J; junction bases unmatched: 6. The CDR3 region has the DNA TGTGCCAGCAGCTCCCGGGACAGGGGGCTGGATGAGCAGTTCTTC. It specifies CASSSRDRGLDEQFF.

The rearrangement joins TRBV6-6 to TRBJ2-2; no clear D. In germline, CDR1 is MNHNY, CDR2 SVGAGI (reference sequence). The CDR3 sequence is 13 residues long. Between the trimmed V and J ends, which lost 5 bases and 4 bases, there was a span of 8 bases. This CDR3 is CASSPSGTGELFF. The CDR3 DNA is TGTGCCAGCAGTCCCTCCGGCACCGGGGAGCTGTTTTTT.

This clone appeared a single time. Here the CDR3 reads CATSRIQGAPGNEQFF. The CDR3, as DNA: TGTGCCACCAGCAGAATCCAGGGGGCGCCGGGTAATGAGCAGTTCTTC. The rearrangement joins TRBV15 to TRBJ2-1; TRBD1 matches at 8 bases. V lost 2 bases to trimming and J lost 7 bases; unmatched junction nucleotides: 10. The CDR3 extends over 16 amino acids. Germline V gene lookup returns CDR1 LNHNV and CDR2 YYDKDF (reference sequence).

The chain joins TRBV27 to TRBJ2-5; D is unclear. The end of the DNA aligns better with TRBJ2-7, so the J call may be wrong. The CDR3 loop spans 14 amino acids. Looked up from germline, CDR1 is MNHEY and CDR2 is SMNVEV (reference sequence). CDR3 region: CASSLTESSYEQYF. The CDR3 nucleotides read TGTGCCAGCAGTTTGACGGAGAGCTCCTACGAGCAGTACTTC.

The J gene is TRBJ1-5, the V gene TRBV4-2; TRBD1 matches 7 bases. The CDR3 runs 15 residues. With 4 bases clipped from V and 3 bases from J, the junction kept 6 bases outside the gene matches. Germline assignment: CDR1 LGHNA and CDR2 YNFKEQ. CDR3 sequence reads: CASSREQGNNQPQHF. The CDR3 region has the DNA TGTGCCAGCAGCCGTGAACAGGGGAACAATCAGCCCCAGCATTTT.

This clone was seen many times. DNA of the CDR3: TGTGCCAGCAGCGTAGAGTACGGCCGAGGAGAGACCCAGTACTTC. Encoded protein: CASSVEYGRGETQYF. The gene calls are TRBV9 and TRBJ2-5; D not certain. This CDR3 region has 15 residues. V dropped 0 bases and J dropped 4 bases, with 13 bases sitting between them. Germline CDR1 SGDLS, CDR2 YYNGEE.

The V gene is TRBV9, the J gene TRBJ1-5, with D unclear. The CDR3 is 15 residues long. The V gene lost 0 bases and the J gene lost 5 bases, with 12 bases spanning the gap. In germline, CDR1 is SGDLS, CDR2 YYNGEE. In DNA, the CDR3 is TGTGCCAGCAGCGTAGGTCCAGGAAGGGATCAGCCCCAGCATTTT. It codes for CASSVGPGRDQPQHF.

The chain employs TRBV6-5 and TRBJ2-7; 7 nucleotides match TRBD2. Germline assignment: CDR1 MNHEY and CDR2 SVGAGI. There are 14 residues in the CDR3. Trimming took 6 bases from V and 7 from J; bases not matched to a gene: 12. The chain's CDR3 is CASRLQGWRGEQYF. For the CDR3, the DNA is TGTGCCAGCAGACTACAAGGCTGGCGGGGGGAGCAGTACTTC.

This chain uses TRBV5-1 with TRBJ2-7; either TRBD1 or TRBD2 may fit D (5 bases each). Germline V CDR1 and CDR2: SGHRS, YFSETQ. This CDR3 region has 14 residues. With 1 base removed from V and 3 bases from J, the gap between germline ends came to 11 bases. CDR3 sequence (DNA): TGCGCCAGCAGCTTGAAGGGACGGCACTACGAGCAGTACTTC. This encodes CASSLKGRHYEQYF.

The chain has TRBV13 and TRBJ2-3, with 13 bases fitting TRBD2. This CDR3 is built from 18 residues. V trimming: 5 bases; J trimming: 0 bases; junction bases outside the gene matches: 8. From germline, CDR1 is PRHDT and CDR2 FYEKMQ (reference sequence). CDR3 protein: CASSIRTSGSPSTDTQYF. As DNA, the CDR3 is TGTGCCAGCAGCATCCGGACTAGCGGGAGCCCAAGCACAGATACGCAGTATTTT.

The rearrangement uses TRBV29-1 and TRBJ2-7; TRBD2 matches 7 bases. Germline V CDR1 and CDR2: SQVTM, ANQGSEA. This CDR3 contains 16 residues. The V gene end was trimmed by 7 bases and the J gene end by 3 bases; junction bases not matched to a gene: 18. The CDR3 coding sequence is TGCAGCGCTGGGGGAGGGCTACTTAAGTTGGGCTACGAGCAGTACTTC. Amino acid sequence: CSAGGGLLKLGYEQYF.

This clone was detected only once. The chain combines TRBV27 with TRBJ2-1; 8 bases agree with TRBD2. With 4 bases clipped from V and 3 bases from J, the junction kept 5 bases outside the gene matches. The CDR3 totals 15 residues. Germline values: CDR1 MNHEY, CDR2 SMNVEV (reference sequence). The DNA of the CDR3 is TGTGCCAGCAGTTCGACCGGGACTAGCTACAATGAGCAGTTCTTC. It translates to CASSSTGTSYNEQFF.

The V gene is TRBV11-2, the J gene TRBJ2-6; 10 bases map to TRBD1. CDR3 size: 14 residues. V trimming: 3 bases; J trimming: 11 bases; junction bases outside the gene matches: 4. Germline V gives CDR1 SGHAT, CDR2 FQNNGV. CDR3 residues: CASSLGTGAYVLTF. The CDR3 DNA follows: TGTGCCAGCAGCTTGGGGACAGGGGCGTACGTCCTGACTTTC.

V gene TRBV29-1 combines with J gene TRBJ2-7, with a weak D call TRBD2 (5 bases). The germline gives CDR1 SQVTM, CDR2 ANQGSEA. The CDR3 has 13 residues. V shed 4 bases and J shed 5 bases, with 15 bases lying between them. CDR3 amino acids: CSVVEGRVDEQYF. Written as DNA, the CDR3 is TGCAGCGTTGTAGAGGGTAGGGTTGACGAGCAGTACTTC.

The V call is TRBV5-1, the J call TRBJ2-1; 8 bases match TRBD2. The CDR3 totals 16 residues. Germline lookup yields CDR1 SGHRS and CDR2 YFSETQ. J was trimmed by 7 bases and V by 4 bases; bases with no gene match: 13. Written as DNA, the CDR3 is TGCGCCAGCAGCCACTACCCTGAGCGGGAGTTGAATGAGCAGTTCTTC. It encodes CASSHYPERELNEQFF.

The gene calls are TRBV9 and TRBJ2-2, with 7 bases aligning to TRBD2. The V segment lost 1 base and the J segment 6 bases; nucleotides outside the gene matches: 9. The CDR3 sequence is 16 residues long. Germline CDR1 and CDR2: SGDLS and YYNGEE. CDR3 sequence (DNA): TGTGCCAGCAGCGTAAGAGGCGCGGGAGTAGCCGGGGAGCTGTTTTTT. Residues: CASSVRGAGVAGELFF.

The V and J genes are TRBV9 and TRBJ2-1, with 7 bases identical to TRBD2. The ends lost 5 bases at V and 6 bases at J; junction bases unmatched: 8. This CDR3 is built from 14 residues. The V gene's germline CDR1 is SGDLS and CDR2 YYNGEE. CDR3 nucleotide sequence: TGTGCCAGCAGATTCCGGGACTATACCAATGAGCAGTTCTTC. Amino acids: CASRFRDYTNEQFF.

This sequence joins TRBV14 and TRBJ2-7; D is unclear. Germline lookup yields CDR1 SGHDN and CDR2 FVKESK. Trimming pared 1 base from V and 0 bases from J, leaving 4 bases between. This CDR3 region has 13 residues. The CDR3 nucleotides are TGTGCCAGCAGCCAAGGGCTCTCCTACGAGCAGTACTTC. This encodes CASSQGLSYEQYF.

By share of the sample, this clone is medium-sized (0.01 to 0.1%). The chain couples TRBV13 to TRBJ2-7, with D perhaps matching TRBD1 (6 bases). CDR3 length equals 14 residues. Germline CDR1 PRHDT, CDR2 FYEKMQ (reference sequence). The V end lost 3 bases, the J end lost 3 bases, and 12 bases lay between the germline ends. As DNA, the CDR3 is TGTGCCAGCAGCTTGACAGGCAGCATCTACGAGCAGTACTTC. Its protein product is CASSLTGSIYEQYF.

The gene calls are TRBV11-2 and TRBJ2-5; D is possibly TRBD2 (6 bases). V lost 2 bases and J 5 bases, leaving 21 bases between the germline ends. The germline V gene has CDR1 SGHAT and CDR2 FQNNGV. The CDR3 is made up of 17 amino acids. The CDR3 loop is CASSLFPKAGGSETQYF. As DNA, the CDR3 is TGTGCCAGCAGCTTATTCCCGAAAGCGGGCGGGTCGGAGACCCAGTACTTC.

The chain recombines TRBV6-5 with TRBJ1-1; the D is unclear. V lost 0 bases to trimming and J lost 1 base, with 12 bases between them. This CDR3 has 16 residues. CDR1 and CDR2 (germline): MNHEY, SVGAGI. CDR3 region: CASSYSTAIGNTEAFF. The CDR3 DNA sequence: TGTGCCAGCAGTTACTCGACGGCAATCGGGAACACTGAAGCTTTCTTT.

The chain combines TRBV2 with TRBJ2-7; D unclear. Germline loops: CDR1 SNHLY, CDR2 FYNNEI. The V end was cut by 5 bases, the J end by 0 bases, with 11 bases between. This CDR3 comprises 14 residues. CDR3 DNA: TGTGCCAGCAGTCCCCCGATGAGCTCCTACGAGCAGTACTTC. Its translation is CASSPPMSSYEQYF.

This rearrangement joins TRBV2 to TRBJ2-7; possibly TRBD2 for D (6 bases). The germline V gene encodes CDR1 SNHLY and CDR2 FYNNEI. There are 12 residues in the CDR3. Trimming removed 6 bases at V and 5 bases at J, with 11 bases between. CDR3: CASSDPSDEQYF. As DNA, the CDR3 is TGTGCCAGCAGCGACCCTAGCGACGAGCAGTACTTC.

V usage is TRBV10-2 and J usage is TRBJ2-1; D remains ambiguous. Germline V gene lookup returns CDR1 WSHSY and CDR2 SAAADI. The CDR3 contains 12 residues. Trimming stripped 8 bases from V and 5 bases from J, with 10 bases between. CDR3 DNA sequence: TGCGCCAGCTCGTACGCAAACAATGAGCAGTTCTTC. Translated, it gives CASSYANNEQFF.

V and J are TRBV2 and TRBJ2-6; 10 bases line up with TRBD2. The V segment lost 4 bases and the J segment 0 bases; nucleotides outside the gene matches: 6. This CDR3 contains 18 residues. Germline CDR1 and CDR2: SNHLY and FYNNEI. CDR3 in DNA: TGTGCCAGCAGTGTCGGGACTAGCGTATACTCTGGGGCCAACGTCCTGACTTTC. It codes for CASSVGTSVYSGANVLTF.

V gene TRBV30 combines with J gene TRBJ2-2; D remains ambiguous. CDR3 length: 15 residues. Trimming pared 0 bases from V and 0 bases from J, leaving 8 bases between. Germline CDR1 GTSNPN, CDR2 SVGIG (reference sequence). This CDR3 is CAWSVGYANTGELFF. CDR3 DNA: TGTGCCTGGAGTGTAGGCTACGCGAACACCGGGGAGCTGTTTTTT. Using reference TRBV30 and TRBJ2-2 for the parts outside the CDR3, the full variable domain is SQTIHQWPATLVQPVGSPLSLECTVEGTSNPNLYWYRQAAGRGLQLLFYSVGIGQISSEVPQNLSASRPQDRQFILSSKKLLLSDSGFYLCAWSVGYANTGELFFGEGSRLTVL.

The V and J genes are TRBV28 and TRBJ2-7; D may be TRBD1 or TRBD2 (5 bases each). From germline, CDR1 is MDHEN and CDR2 SYDVKM. The CDR3 has 12 amino acids. Trimming took 6 bases from V and 6 from J, leaving 12 bases between them. CDR3 nucleotide sequence: TGTGCCAGCAGCTTCGAGGGGACCGAGCAGTACTTC. Protein product: CASSFEGTEQYF. Complete variable domain (other parts from reference TRBV28 and TRBJ2-7): DVKVTQSSRYLVKRTGEKVFLECVQDMDHENMFWYRQDPGLGLRLIYFSYDVKMKEKGDIPEGYSVSREKKERFSLILESASTNQTSMYLCASSFEGTEQYFGPGTRLTVT.

The chain is built from TRBV5-1 and TRBJ2-3, with 8 bases aligning to TRBD2. J was trimmed by 5 bases and V by 0 bases; bases with no gene match: 8. There are 16 residues in the CDR3. CDR1 and CDR2 from the germline V gene are SGHRS and YFSETQ. The CDR3 DNA is TGCGCCAGCAGCTTGGAGGGGCGGGAGGTGAGAGATACGCAGTATTTT. It specifies CASSLEGREVRDTQYF.

This clone has only one observation. Additional DNA sequences in this sample encode the identical CDR3. The chain's CDR3 is CASSVGQGLDEQYF. CDR3 bases: TGTGCCAGCAGCGTAGGGCAGGGGCTAGACGAGCAGTACTTC. V is TRBV9 and J is TRBJ2-7; D might be TRBD1 (6 bases). The germline V gene has CDR1 SGDLS and CDR2 YYNGEE. Trimming removed 0 bases from V and 5 bases from J, with 12 bases in between. The CDR3 has 14 residues.

V usage is TRBV1 and J usage is TRBJ2-1; TRBD2 was called by the table and not checked on the DNA. TRBV1 is a recognized pseudogene. CDR3 length: 18 amino acids. CDR3 bases: TGCACCAGCAGCCAAGATATGGAAGGGAGCGGGAGGGCCAATGAGCAGTTCTTC. Translating gives CTSSQDMEGSGRANEQFF.